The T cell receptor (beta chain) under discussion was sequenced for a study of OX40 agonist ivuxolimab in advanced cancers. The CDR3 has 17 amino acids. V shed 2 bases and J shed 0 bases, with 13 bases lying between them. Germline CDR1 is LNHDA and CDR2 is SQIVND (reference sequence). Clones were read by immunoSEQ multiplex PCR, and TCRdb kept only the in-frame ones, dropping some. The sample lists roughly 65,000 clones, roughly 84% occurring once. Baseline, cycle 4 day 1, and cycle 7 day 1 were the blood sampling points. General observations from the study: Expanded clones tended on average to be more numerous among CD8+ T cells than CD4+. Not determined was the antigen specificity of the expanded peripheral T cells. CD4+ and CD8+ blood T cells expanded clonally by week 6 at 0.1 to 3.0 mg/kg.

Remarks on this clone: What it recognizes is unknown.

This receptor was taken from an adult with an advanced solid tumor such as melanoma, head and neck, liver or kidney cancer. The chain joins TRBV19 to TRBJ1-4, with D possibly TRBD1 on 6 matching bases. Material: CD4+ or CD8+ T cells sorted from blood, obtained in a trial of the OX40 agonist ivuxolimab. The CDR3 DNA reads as TGTGCCAGTAGTATACGGGGGCCCTTTACAACTAATGAAAAACTGTTTTTT. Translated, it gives CASSIRGPFTTNEKLFF. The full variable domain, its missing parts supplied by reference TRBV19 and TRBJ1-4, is DGGITQSPKYLFRKEGQNVTLSCEQNLNHDAMYWYRQDPGQGLRLIYYSQIVNDFQKGDIAEGYSVSREKKESFPLTVTSAQKNPTAFYLCASSIRGPFTTNEKLFFGSGTQLSVL.